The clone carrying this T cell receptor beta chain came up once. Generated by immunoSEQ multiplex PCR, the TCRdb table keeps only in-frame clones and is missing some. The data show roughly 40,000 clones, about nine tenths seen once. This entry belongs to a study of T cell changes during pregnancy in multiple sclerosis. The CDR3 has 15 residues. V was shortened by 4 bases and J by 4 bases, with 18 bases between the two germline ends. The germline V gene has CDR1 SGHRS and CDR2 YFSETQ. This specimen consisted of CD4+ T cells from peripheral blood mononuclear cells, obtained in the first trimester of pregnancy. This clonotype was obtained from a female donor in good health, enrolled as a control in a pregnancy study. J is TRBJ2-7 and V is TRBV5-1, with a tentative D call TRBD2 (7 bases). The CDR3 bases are TGCGCCAGCAGCCCTGGGGGGGCAGGCGCTTACGAGCAGTACTTC. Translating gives CASSPGGAGAYEQYF.